Listed below are T cell receptor beta chains from one sample, sequenced in a study of blood T cell repertoires in COVID-19. The repertoire was sequenced with immunoSEQ multiplex PCR; TCRdb's copy has only in-frame clones and lacks some. Of hundreds of thousands of clones in the sample, 90% were seen once. The sample taken for sequencing was peripheral blood. The receptors derive from a woman younger than 35 with acute or convalescent COVID-19. Each CDR3 is given with its conserved first and last residue. Each record gives: V gene, J gene, clone size, D gene, CDR3 protein, CDR3 DNA. A D gene is named only where the DNA matches it firmly. Size is omitted from some rows. Given values are once, few, many or a class for expanded clones.

TRBV3-1/TRBV3-2	TRBJ1-2	NA	NA	CASSPLGRYGYTF	TGTGCCAGCAGCCCCCTGGGCAGATATGGCTACACCTTC
TRBV6-2/TRBV6-3	TRBJ2-1	NA	TRBD2	CASSISGGDYNEQFF	TGTGCCAGCAGCATTAGCGGGGGGGATTACAATGAGCAGTTCTTC
TRBV3-1/TRBV3-2	TRBJ2-3	NA	NA	CASSRGSSTDTQYF	TGTGCCAGCAGCCGGGGCAGCAGCACAGATACGCAGTATTTT
TRBV9	TRBJ1-1	NA	NA	CASSPTAVNTEAFF	TGTGCCAGCAGCCCCACAGCTGTGAACACTGAAGCTTTCTTT
TRBV27	TRBJ2-6	NA	TRBD1	CASSPQGAPYSGANVLTF	TGTGCCAGCAGTCCACAGGGGGCTCCGTACTCTGGGGCCAACGTCCTGACTTTC
TRBV29-1	TRBJ1-2	NA	NA	CSDGGGYGYTF	TGCAGCGACGGCGGGGGCTATGGCTACACCTTC
TRBV9	TRBJ1-2	NA	TRBD1	CASSLQDRVGLGYTF	TGTGCCAGCAGCCTACAGGACAGGGTGGGATTGGGCTACACCTTC
TRBV6-5	TRBJ1-1	NA	NA	CASSRVGYEAFF	TGTGCCAGCAGCCGGGTAGGCTATGAAGCTTTCTTT
TRBV5-1	TRBJ2-3	NA	NA	CASSWAKGAASTDTQYF	TGCGCCAGCAGCTGGGCCAAGGGAGCGGCGAGCACAGATACGCAGTATTTT
TRBV7-2	TRBJ1-1	NA	NA	CASSPDTLNTEAFF	TGTGCCAGCAGCCCCGACACGCTGAACACTGAAGCTTTCTTT
TRBV9	TRBJ2-2	once	TRBD2	CASSDSGGVNTGELFF	TGTGCCAGCAGCGATAGCGGGGGCGTTAACACCGGGGAGCTGTTTTTT
TRBV20-1	TRBJ2-1	NA	TRBD1	CSASDYRGVRDEQFF	TGCAGTGCTAGTGACTACAGGGGCGTTAGGGATGAGCAGTTCTTC
TRBV19	TRBJ1-1	once	NA	CASSLRTSERTEAFF	TGTGCCAGTAGTCTTCGGACATCGGAGAGGACTGAAGCTTTCTTT
TRBV7-3	TRBJ2-3	NA	TRBD2	CASSPGRGAPMDTQYF	TGTGCCAGCAGTCCTGGGCGGGGGGCCCCAATGGATACGCAGTATTTT
TRBV5-4	TRBJ2-1	NA	NA	CASSLDRAARGPSYNEQFF	TGTGCCAGCAGCTTGGACAGGGCGGCGCGGGGGCCCTCCTACAATGAGCAGTTCTTC
TRBV14	TRBJ2-1	NA	TRBD2	CASSHTRTSSYNEQFF	TGTGCCAGCAGCCACACCCGGACTAGCTCCTACAATGAGCAGTTCTTC
TRBV28	TRBJ1-4	NA	NA	CASSLQGEGKLFF	TGTGCCAGCAGTTTACAGGGCGAAGGAAAACTGTTTTTT
TRBV4-2	TRBJ1-1	NA	TRBD1	CASSRPDRGSRGTEAFF	TGTGCCAGCAGCCGTCCGGACAGGGGGTCCCGGGGCACTGAAGCTTTCTTT
TRBV5-6	TRBJ2-2	NA	TRBD2	CASSRPLLAGNTGELFF	TGTGCCAGCAGTAGGCCCCTGCTAGCGGGGAACACCGGGGAGCTGTTTTTT
TRBV4-3	TRBJ1-1	NA	NA	CASKAAGDPTEAFF	TGCGCCAGCAAGGCGGCAGGGGATCCCACTGAAGCTTTCTTT
TRBV7-2	TRBJ2-5	NA	TRBD2	CASSLGAGGHQETQYF	TGTGCCAGCAGCTTGGGAGCGGGGGGCCACCAAGAGACCCAGTACTTC
TRBV7-8	TRBJ1-2	NA	NA	CASSLAPVQELFQNYGYTF	TGTGCCAGCAGCTTAGCCCCCGTACAGGAGCTCTTCCAAAACTATGGCTACACCTTC
TRBV9	TRBJ1-5	once	NA	CASSVSTGNNQPQHF	TGTGCCAGCAGCGTATCAACAGGGAACAATCAGCCCCAGCATTTT
TRBV7-2	TRBJ2-2	few	NA	CASSFSGGPKGELFF	TGTGCCAGCAGCTTTTCCGGGGGTCCGAAGGGGGAGCTGTTTTTT
TRBV7-2	TRBJ2-3	NA	NA	CASSSGTQYF	TGTGCCAGCAGCTCGGGGACGCAGTATTTT
TRBV7-9	TRBJ1-1	NA	TRBD1	CASTPPGQATQRAFF	TGTGCCAGCACTCCCCCAGGACAGGCGACCCAGAGAGCTTTCTTT